Below, 23 T cell receptor beta chains from the same sample are listed, as sequenced in a study of cytomegalovirus exposure and HLA in healthy donors. With 60 Vbeta and 13 Jbeta primers, the PCR was carried out. The assay was immunoSEQ multiplex PCR, and TCRdb's table has in-frame clones only and misses some. This repertoire includes about 140,000 clones. Sequencing was performed on PBMCs. The receptors were gathered from a woman between 18 and 30 years old in good health and CMV-seronegative.

Concerning this clone: This sample includes further DNA sequences coding for the same CDR3. The V call is TRBV7-2, the J call TRBJ2-1, with a weak D call TRBD1 (5 bases). The germline gives CDR1 SGHTA, CDR2 FQGNSA. Trimming pared 5 bases from V and 10 bases from J, leaving 12 bases between. This CDR3 has 12 amino acids. The CDR3 protein is CASSPRTGEQFF. The DNA for the CDR3 is TGTGCCAGCAGCCCCCGTACAGGCGAGCAGTTCTTC. Supplemented by reference TRBV7-2 and TRBJ2-1, the full variable domain reads GAGVSQSPSNKVTEKGKDVELRCDPISGHTALYWYRQSLGQGLEFLIYFQGNSAPDKSGLPSDRFSAERTGGSVSTLTIQRTQQEDSAVYLCASSPRTGEQFFGPGTRLTVL.

The rearrangement links TRBV29-1 to TRBJ1-4, with a weak D call TRBD1 (5 bases). The length of the CDR3 is 12 residues. Germline V gene lookup returns CDR1 SQVTM and CDR2 ANQGSEA. V was clipped by 7 bases and J by 4 bases, with 10 bases between them. The CDR3 protein is CSATEINEKLFF. DNA of the CDR3: TGCAGCGCGACAGAGATTAATGAAAAACTGTTTTTT.

The chain employs TRBV5-6 and TRBJ2-1, with D perhaps TRBD1 (6 bases). Germline CDR1 and CDR2: SGHDT and YYEEEE. The CDR3 consists of 15 residues. Trimming stripped 0 bases from V and 1 base from J, with 8 bases between. The CDR3 region is CASSLDRDSYNEQFF. The CDR3 nucleotides are TGTGCCAGCAGCTTGGACAGGGATTCCTACAATGAGCAGTTCTTC.

The CDR3 spells CASSEEQGNEQYF. As DNA, the CDR3 is TGTGCCAGCAGCGAAGAACAGGGAAACGAGCAGTACTTC. The chain couples TRBV11-3 to TRBJ2-7, with TRBD1 as a possible D gene (6 bases). V was cut by 5 bases and J by 5 bases, with 13 bases left in between. The CDR3 extends over 13 amino acids. Germline V gene data show CDR1 as SGHNT and CDR2 as YENEEA.

The chain links TRBV5-4 to TRBJ1-2; D gene uncertain. This CDR3 region has 16 residues. CDR1 and CDR2 (germline): SGHNT, YYREEE (reference sequence). V lost 1 base to trimming and J lost 2 bases, with 15 bases between them. This chain's CDR3 is CASSLTSRVSNYGYTF. CDR3 bases: TGTGCCAGCAGCTTGACCAGCCGGGTCTCGAACTATGGCTACACCTTC.

The rearrangement uses TRBV4-1 and TRBJ1-2; 7 bases map to TRBD1. Losses at the gene ends were 0 bases for V and 6 bases for J; bases not matched to a gene: 4. The germline gives CDR1 MGHRA, CDR2 YSYEKL. CDR3 size: 14 residues. The CDR3 sequence: CASSQDTRGNGYTF. The CDR3 nucleotides are TGCGCCAGCAGCCAAGATACCAGGGGGAATGGCTACACCTTC.

The rearrangement joins TRBV7-3 to TRBJ2-3, with D possibly TRBD1 on 5 matching bases. CDR1 and CDR2 from the germline V gene are SGHTA and FQGTGA. The CDR3 is 16 residues long. V was pared by 2 bases and J by 1 base, with 13 bases between. The CDR3 DNA is TGTGCCAGCAGCTTACAGGGTCCACCTGGCACAGATACGCAGTATTTT. Protein product: CASSLQGPPGTDTQYF.

The chain links TRBV11-2 to TRBJ1-2, with D uncertain. The CDR3 runs 13 residues. V was cut by 5 bases and J by 8 bases, with 15 bases left in between. CDR1 SGHAT and CDR2 FQNNGV come from the germline V gene. The CDR3 region has the DNA TGTGCCAGCAGCCCCGGGGATCCCGGGGGCTACACCTTC. As protein: CASSPGDPGGYTF.

The chain links TRBV30 to TRBJ1-5; D gene unclear. Trimming took 4 bases from V and 2 from J, leaving 15 bases between them. This CDR3 has 15 residues. Germline V gene lookup returns CDR1 GTSNPN and CDR2 SVGIG (reference sequence). Here the CDR3 DNA reads TGTGCCTGGATGGCGGAGGGTTTGGGCAATCAGCCCCAGCATTTT. Translating it yields CAWMAEGLGNQPQHF.

The chain joins TRBV30 to TRBJ2-7, with 10 bases aligning to TRBD2. V was clipped by 0 bases and J by 5 bases; unmatched bases: 16. Looked up from germline, CDR1 is GTSNPN and CDR2 is SVGIG (reference sequence). The CDR3 is made up of 18 amino acids. Here the CDR3 reads CAWSVGWTSGEEVNEQYF. The CDR3 region has the DNA TGTGCCTGGAGTGTTGGGTGGACTAGCGGAGAAGAGGTCAACGAGCAGTACTTC.

The chain has TRBV19 and TRBJ2-5; perhaps TRBD2 as D (7 bases). The CDR3 has 15 residues. The germline V gene has CDR1 LNHDA and CDR2 SQIVND (reference sequence). Trimming shortened V by 5 bases and J by 1 base, and 14 bases separated the two germline ends. DNA for the CDR3: TGTGCCAGTAGTCCCCGAAGGGGGGGCCAAGAGACCCAGTACTTC. Its protein product is CASSPRRGGQETQYF.

The chain uses TRBV6-5 and TRBJ2-5; tentatively, D is TRBD2 (6 bases). Per the germline V gene, CDR1 is MNHEY and CDR2 is SVGAGI. The CDR3 loop spans 14 amino acids. The V end lost 5 bases, the J end lost 2 bases, and 12 bases lay between the germline ends. This CDR3 reads CASSKSGTQETQYF. DNA of the CDR3: TGTGCCAGCAGTAAGTCCGGGACTCAAGAGACCCAGTACTTC.

This rearrangement joins TRBV19 to TRBJ1-2; D gene ambiguous. The V end was cut by 6 bases, the J end by 6 bases, with 11 bases between. This CDR3 has 12 residues. Germline V gene sequence: CDR1 LNHDA, CDR2 SQIVND (reference sequence). CDR3 DNA: TGTGCCAGTAGCGCGAGCCTTAATGGCTACACCTTC. Amino acids: CASSASLNGYTF. Combining the CDR3 with reference TRBV19 and TRBJ1-2 gives the whole variable domain DGGITQSPKYLFRKEGQNVTLSCEQNLNHDAMYWYRQDPGQGLRLIYYSQIVNDFQKGDIAEGYSVSREKKESFPLTVTSAQKNPTAFYLCASSASLNGYTFGSGTRLTVV.

This sequence joins TRBV5-1 and TRBJ2-5, with TRBD2 identical over 11 bases. The J call may be in error: the DNA end matches TRBJ2-7 better. This CDR3 is 16 amino acids long. CDR1 is SGHRS and CDR2 is YFSETQ in the germline V gene. CDR3 loop: CASSVDPGTSGYEQYF. The CDR3 bases are TGCGCCAGCAGCGTGGACCCCGGGACTAGCGGCTACGAGCAGTACTTC.

The rearrangement uses TRBV30 and TRBJ2-5; TRBD1 matches 9 bases. The CDR3 extends over 16 amino acids. Germline V lookup: CDR1 GTSNPN, CDR2 SVGIG (reference sequence). With V trimmed by 3 bases and J by 2 bases, 10 bases remained unmatched. CDR3: CAWRSAWTGVQETQYF. The CDR3, as DNA: TGTGCCTGGAGGTCTGCGTGGACAGGGGTACAAGAGACCCAGTACTTC.

The chain has TRBV6-5 and TRBJ1-4; unclear D gene. Germline V gives CDR1 MNHEY, CDR2 SVGAGI. Trimming pared 5 bases from V and 0 bases from J, leaving 4 bases between. The CDR3 consists of 13 residues. The CDR3 DNA is TGTGCCAGCAGTCCCGCAACTAATGAAAAACTGTTTTTT. Translating it yields CASSPATNEKLFF.

The V and J genes are TRBV6-1 and TRBJ1-1; a possible D gene is TRBD1 (5 bases). Germline V gives CDR1 MNHNS, CDR2 SASEGT. Trimming removed 3 bases from V and 1 base from J, with 6 bases in between. CDR3 length: 13 residues. Here the CDR3 DNA reads TGTGCCAGCAGTGACAGGGAGAACACTGAAGCTTTCTTT. It translates to CASSDRENTEAFF.

The chain has TRBV2 and TRBJ2-7; 12 bases map to TRBD2. The germline V gene encodes CDR1 SNHLY and CDR2 FYNNEI. The CDR3 spans 13 residues. Trimming removed 10 bases from V and 6 bases from J; junction bases left unmatched: 7. CDR3 sequence (DNA): TGTGCCACCGAGACTAGCGGGAGAATCGAGCAGTACGTC. Translated: CATETSGRIEQYV.

The DNA of the CDR3 is TGTGCCAGCAGCAAATGGGAGGGAGGACGCGAGCAGTACGTC. It specifies CASSKWEGGREQYV. The chain employs TRBV21-1 and TRBJ2-7; the table assigns TRBD2, which was not confirmed against the DNA. TRBV21-1 constitutes a pseudogene. The CDR3 sequence is 14 residues long.

The chain employs TRBV27 and TRBJ2-7; 8 bases are shared with TRBD2. The length of the CDR3 is 15 residues. CDR1 is MNHEY and CDR2 is SMNVEV in the germline V gene (reference sequence). J gave up 0 bases and V 4 bases, and 5 bases lay outside the gene matches. The CDR3 is CASSWSGSLSYEQYF. The CDR3 DNA reads TGTGCCAGCAGTTGGAGCGGGAGCCTCTCCTACGAGCAGTACTTC.

The chain recombines TRBV6-1 with TRBJ1-5; D not certain. The CDR3 covers 14 residues. Germline values: CDR1 MNHNS, CDR2 SASEGT. Deletions cut 2 bases from V and 3 bases from J, with 8 bases between. The CDR3 DNA reads TGTGCCAGCAGTGAAAGCTCATACAATCAGCCCCAGCATTTT. Translation gives CASSESSYNQPQHF.

The rearrangement links TRBV6-5 to TRBJ2-7; 9 bases map to TRBD1. Germline CDR1 and CDR2: MNHEY and SVGAGI. Trimming cost V 6 bases and J 6 bases; bases outside gene matches: 6. This CDR3 is 13 amino acids long. CDR3 residues: CASRQGQGVEQYF. The CDR3 DNA sequence: TGTGCCAGCAGACAGGGACAGGGAGTCGAGCAGTACTTC.

The chain has TRBV5-1 and TRBJ2-6; D possibly corresponds to TRBD1 (7 bases). CDR1 is SGHRS and CDR2 is YFSETQ in the germline V gene. CDR3 length: 15 amino acids. V was cut by 5 bases and J by 1 base, with 10 bases left in between. The CDR3 sequence is CASRTGRSGANVLTF. The CDR3 nucleotides are TGCGCCAGCAGGACAGGGAGGTCTGGGGCCAACGTCCTGACTTTC.